A single T cell receptor (beta chain) is shown here with its context. TCRdb keeps only in-frame clones here, not all; method: immunoSEQ multiplex PCR. Of about 30,000 clones in the sample, approximately 88% were seen once. The data belong to a study of sequential checkpoint blockade in melanoma. Treatment noted: randomized to nivolumab then ipilimumab (arm A) or the reverse (arm B). The CDR3 has 15 residues. Germline values: CDR1 LNHNV, CDR2 YYDKDF (reference sequence). J lost 9 bases, V lost 1 base, and 6 bases had no gene match. The sample in question was CD8+ T cells sorted from blood (inferred from file names), obtained from a patient given nivolumab and ipilimumab in sequence. The chain has TRBV15 and TRBJ2-2; TRBD1 aligns across 9 bases. The clonotype was recovered from a human donor with melanoma. The CDR3 nucleotides are TGTGCCACCAGCAGAGCACAGGGGGCGGGCAGGGAGCTGTTTTTT. Translation gives CATSRAQGAGRELFF. The full variable domain, its missing parts supplied by reference TRBV15 and TRBJ2-2, is DAMVIQNPRYQVTQFGKPVTLSCSQTLNHNVMYWYQQKSSQAPKLLFHYYDKDFNNEADTPDNFQSRRPNTSFCFLDIRSPGLGDTAMYLCATSRAQGAGRELFFGEGSRLTVL.